This is a list of T cell receptor beta chains from one sample in a study of cytomegalovirus exposure and HLA in healthy donors. Method: immunoSEQ multiplex PCR; TCRdb's copy keeps in-frame clones and lacks some. The sample contains tens of thousands of clones, about 85% of which appear only once. Input material: PBMCs. Receptors originate from a girl aged 2-10 years in good health and CMV-seropositive. The CDR3 runs from the conserved cysteine through the conserved F or W. Each record gives: V gene, clone size, D gene, J gene, CDR3 DNA, CDR3 protein. D genes are given only for firm matches. Size values are once, few and many counts, or a class for expanded clones, and some rows have none.

>TRBV7-9|-|-|TRBJ2-7
TGTGCCAGCAGCTCAGGGGTCGAGCAGTACTTC
CASSSGVEQYF
>TRBV5-1|-|-|TRBJ1-1
TGCGCCAGCAGCTTGGTGACTGGTATATACACTGAAGCTTTCTTT
CASSLVTGIYTEAFF
>TRBV5-1|-|TRBD1|TRBJ1-3
TGCGCCAGCAGCCTTGTCCCGGGACAGGGAAACACCATATATTTT
CASSLVPGQGNTIYF
>TRBV5-1|-|TRBD2|TRBJ2-2
TGCGCCAGCAGCTTGGCACTAGCGGGCCACCCCACCGGGGAGCTGTTTTTT
CASSLALAGHPTGELFF
>TRBV4-1|-|-|TRBJ1-5
TGCGCCAGCAGCCAAGATTCCGACATTGAACACGTGGGACAAATAAATCAGCCCCAGCATTTT
CASSQDSDIEHVGQINQPQHF
>TRBV7-9|few|-|TRBJ1-5
TGTGCCAGCAGCGCAGACAATCAGCCCCAGCATTTT
CASSADNQPQHF
>TRBV6-5|-|-|TRBJ1-1
TGTGCCAGCAGTTACTCAGGAGGTCTCGGGAACACTGAAGCTTTCTTT
CASSYSGGLGNTEAFF
>TRBV4-1|-|TRBD2|TRBJ2-1
TGCGCCAGCAGCCTCCGACTAGCGGGAGTAGGGGAGCAGTTCTTC
CASSLRLAGVGEQFF
>TRBV13|-|-|TRBJ2-1
TGTGCCAGCAGCACGAGTTTCGACAATGAGCAGTTCTTC
CASSTSFDNEQFF
>TRBV30|-|-|TRBJ2-2
TGTGCCTGGAAGATCCAGGGATCGGCGAACACCGGGGAGCTGTTTTTT
CAWKIQGSANTGELFF
>TRBV5-5|-|TRBD1|TRBJ2-7
TGTGCCAGCAGCTCTCGGACAGGGTGGTACGAGCAGTACTTC
CASSSRTGWYEQYF
>TRBV5-1|-|-|TRBJ1-3
TGCGCCAGCAGCTTGGACAGTTCGACTGGAAACACCATATATTTT
CASSLDSSTGNTIYF
>TRBV29-1|-|-|TRBJ1-1
TGCAGCGTGGCCCAGGGGCGCACTGAAGCTTTCTTT
CSVAQGRTEAFF
>TRBV19|-|TRBD1|TRBJ2-6
TGTGCCACAGCACAGGGGAGCTCTGGGGCCAACGTCCTGACTTTC
CATAQGSSGANVLTF
>TRBV7-9|-|-|TRBJ2-7
TGTGCCAGCAGCCAGCGGGCCAACTCCTACGAGCAGTACTTC
CASSQRANSYEQYF
>TRBV7-2|-|TRBD1|TRBJ1-4
TGTGCCAGCAGCCCTCGGCCGGGACAGGGAAGTGAAAAACTGTTTTTT
CASSPRPGQGSEKLFF
>TRBV30|-|-|TRBJ2-3
TGTGCCTGGAGTCGGGTGGATACGCAGTATTTT
CAWSRVDTQYF
>TRBV27|-|-|TRBJ2-7
TGTGCCAGCAGTAGAGGCGGGGTGGCAGGTGAGCAGTACTTC
CASSRGGVAGEQYF
>TRBV5-1|-|-|TRBJ1-4
TGCGCCAGCAGCTTGGGACCACAGGGATCTAATGAAAAACTGTTTTTT
CASSLGPQGSNEKLFF
>TRBV4-1|-|-|TRBJ1-5
TGCGCCAGCAGCCAAGTTTCAGGGGCTACCAATCAGCCCCAGCATTTT
CASSQVSGATNQPQHF
>TRBV4-3|-|-|TRBJ1-2
TGCGCCAGCAGCCAAGATGTCCCGGGAGGCTACACCTTC
CASSQDVPGGYTF
>TRBV29-1|-|-|TRBJ1-2
TGCAGCGTTGAACATCAGGCATGGCGTGGCTACACCTTC
CSVEHQAWRGYTF
>TRBV5-6|-|-|TRBJ1-2
TGTGCCAGCAGCTTAGGAGGCTATGGCTACACCTTC
CASSLGGYGYTF
>TRBV25-1|few|-|TRBJ1-2
TGTGCCAGCAGTGATAGCGTTGGCTACACCTTC
CASSDSVGYTF
>TRBV10-3|-|TRBD2|TRBJ2-1
TGTGCCATCAGTGAGTCGGGATTCTTTAAGCGGGAGGCAGGTGAGCAGTTCTTC
CAISESGFFKREAGEQFF
>TRBV10-2|-|-|TRBJ2-7
TGCGCCAGCAGTTCAACTAGTGTATCCTACGAGCAGTACTTC
CASSSTSVSYEQYF
>TRBV28|-|-|TRBJ1-5
TGTGCCAGCAGTTTAGGGGGGGGCAATCAGCCCCAGCATTTT
CASSLGGGNQPQHF
>TRBV29-1|-|TRBD1|TRBJ2-7
TGCAGCGTTTCTTTGACAGGGGTTTGGTACGAGCAGTACTTC
CSVSLTGVWYEQYF
>TRBV6-1|-|-|TRBJ2-7
TGTGCCAGCAGTGTACGGGGTATCTCCTACGAGCAGTACTTC
CASSVRGISYEQYF
>TRBV11-2|-|-|TRBJ1-1
TGTGCCAGCAGTTACATGAACACTGAAGCTTTCTTT
CASSYMNTEAFF
>TRBV5-8|-|TRBD2|TRBJ2-5
TGTGCCAGCAGCTGGGCTGACACTAGCGGAGAGACCCAGTACTTC
CASSWADTSGETQYF
>TRBV4-1|-|TRBD1|TRBJ2-7
TGCGCCAGCAGCCTTCGGACAGGGGCCTCCTACGAGCAGTACTTC
CASSLRTGASYEQYF
>TRBV2|-|TRBD2|TRBJ2-3
TGTGCCAGCAGTGAAGCGCGCTTAGCGGGGATCACAGATACGCAGTATTTT
CASSEARLAGITDTQYF
>TRBV4-3|-|-|TRBJ1-1
TGCGCCAGCAGCCAAGATACCGACGGTTTTGGAGGCACTGAAGCTTTCTTT
CASSQDTDGFGGTEAFF
>TRBV4-3|-|-|TRBJ2-2
TGCGCCAGCAGCCAAGAAGTAGGTCAGGGTAAAACCGGGGAGCTGTTTTTT
CASSQEVGQGKTGELFF
>TRBV12-2|-|-|TRBJ2-7
TGTGCAAGTCGCTCTCAAGTGGGGGGTAGATTGTACGAGCAGTACTTC
CASRSQVGGRLYEQYF